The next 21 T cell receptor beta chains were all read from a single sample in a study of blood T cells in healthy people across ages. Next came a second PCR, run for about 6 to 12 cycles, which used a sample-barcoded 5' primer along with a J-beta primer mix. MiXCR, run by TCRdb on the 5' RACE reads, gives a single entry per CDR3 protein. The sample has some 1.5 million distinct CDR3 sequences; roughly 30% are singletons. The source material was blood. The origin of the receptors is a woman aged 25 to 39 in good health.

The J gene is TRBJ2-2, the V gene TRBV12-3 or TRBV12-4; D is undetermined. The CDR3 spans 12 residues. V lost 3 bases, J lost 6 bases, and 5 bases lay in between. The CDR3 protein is CASSFWAGELFF. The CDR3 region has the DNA TGTGCCAGCAGTTTCTGGGCCGGGGAGCTGTTTTTT.

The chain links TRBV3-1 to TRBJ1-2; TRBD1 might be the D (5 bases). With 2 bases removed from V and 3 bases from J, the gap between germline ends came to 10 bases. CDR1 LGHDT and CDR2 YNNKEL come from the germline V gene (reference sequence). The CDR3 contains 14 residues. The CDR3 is CASSQSGDDYGYTF. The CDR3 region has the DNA TGTGCCAGCAGCCAATCCGGGGACGACTATGGCTACACCTTC.

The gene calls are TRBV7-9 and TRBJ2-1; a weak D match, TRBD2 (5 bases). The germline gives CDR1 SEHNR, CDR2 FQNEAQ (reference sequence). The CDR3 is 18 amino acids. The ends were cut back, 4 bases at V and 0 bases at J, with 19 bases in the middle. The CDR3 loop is CASSSSSRRSRSYNEQFF. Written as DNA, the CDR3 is TGTGCCAGCAGCTCTTCTAGCAGGAGGTCCCGCTCCTACAATGAGCAGTTCTTC.

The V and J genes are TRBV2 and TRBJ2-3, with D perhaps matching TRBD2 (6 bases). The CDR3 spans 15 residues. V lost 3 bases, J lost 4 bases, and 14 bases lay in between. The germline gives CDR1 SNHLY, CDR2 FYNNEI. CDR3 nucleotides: TGTGCCAGCAGTGAGAGTAGGGACTTATCAGATACGCAGTATTTT. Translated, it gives CASSESRDLSDTQYF.

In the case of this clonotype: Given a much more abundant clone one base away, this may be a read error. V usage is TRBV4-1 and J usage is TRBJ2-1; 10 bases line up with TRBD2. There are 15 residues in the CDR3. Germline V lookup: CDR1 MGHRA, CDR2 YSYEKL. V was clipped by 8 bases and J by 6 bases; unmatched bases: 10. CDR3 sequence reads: CASGLRAGGANEQFF. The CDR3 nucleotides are TGCGCCAGCGGACTAAGAGCGGGGGGGGCCAATGAGCAGTTCTTC.

The CDR3, as DNA: TGTGCCAGCAGTTTAAATGGACCGAGAAACTATGGCTACACCTTC. Translated, it gives CASSLNGPRNYGYTF. The chain uses TRBV28 and TRBJ1-2; unclear D gene. Trimming left V 2 bases short and J 2 bases short, with 12 bases between. CDR1 is MDHEN and CDR2 is SYDVKM in the germline V gene. The CDR3 consists of 15 residues.

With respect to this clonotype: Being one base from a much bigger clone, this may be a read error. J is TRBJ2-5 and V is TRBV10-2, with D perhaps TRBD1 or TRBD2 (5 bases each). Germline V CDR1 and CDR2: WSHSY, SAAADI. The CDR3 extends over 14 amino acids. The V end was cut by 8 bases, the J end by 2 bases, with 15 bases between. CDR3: CASGGRQPQETQYF. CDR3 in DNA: TGCGCCAGCGGGGGTCGACAGCCTCAAGAGACCCAGTACTTC.

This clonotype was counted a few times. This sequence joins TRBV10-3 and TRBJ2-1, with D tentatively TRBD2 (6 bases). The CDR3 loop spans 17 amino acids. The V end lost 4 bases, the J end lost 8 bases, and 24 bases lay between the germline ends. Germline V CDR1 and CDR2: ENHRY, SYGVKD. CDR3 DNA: TGTGCCATCAGTGCATCCATCGGGGAGACTAGAGGCGATGAGCAGTTCTTC. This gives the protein CAISASIGETRGDEQFF.

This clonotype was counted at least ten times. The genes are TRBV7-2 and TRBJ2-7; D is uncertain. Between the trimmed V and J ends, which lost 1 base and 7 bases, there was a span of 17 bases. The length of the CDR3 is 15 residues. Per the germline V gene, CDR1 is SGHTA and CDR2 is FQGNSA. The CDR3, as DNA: TGTGCCAGCAGCTTAGAGGTCAACCCCCTACGAGAGCAGTACTTC. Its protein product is CASSLEVNPLREQYF. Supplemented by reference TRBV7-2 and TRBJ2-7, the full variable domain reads GAGVSQSPSNKVTEKGKDVELRCDPISGHTALYWYRQSLGQGLEFLIYFQGNSAPDKSGLPSDRFSAERTGGSVSTLTIQRTQQEDSAVYLCASSLEVNPLREQYFGPGTRLTVT.

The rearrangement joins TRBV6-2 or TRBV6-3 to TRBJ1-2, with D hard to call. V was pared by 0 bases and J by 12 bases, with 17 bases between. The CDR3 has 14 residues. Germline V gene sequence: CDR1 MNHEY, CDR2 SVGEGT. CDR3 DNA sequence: TGTGCCAGCAGTTACTCGAGTGCCAGGCTAAGCGACACCTTC. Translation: CASSYSSARLSDTF.

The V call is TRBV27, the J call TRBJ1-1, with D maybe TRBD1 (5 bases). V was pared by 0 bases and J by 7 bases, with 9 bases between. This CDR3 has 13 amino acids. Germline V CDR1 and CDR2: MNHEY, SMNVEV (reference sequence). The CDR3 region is CASSLSGTIEAFF. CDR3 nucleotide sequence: TGTGCCAGCAGTTTATCAGGGACGATTGAAGCTTTCTTT.

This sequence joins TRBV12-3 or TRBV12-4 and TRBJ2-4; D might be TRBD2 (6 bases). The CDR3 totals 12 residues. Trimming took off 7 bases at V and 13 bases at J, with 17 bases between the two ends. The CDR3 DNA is TGTGCCAGCACCCAGGAGGGGAACGAACAGTACTTC. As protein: CASTQEGNEQYF.

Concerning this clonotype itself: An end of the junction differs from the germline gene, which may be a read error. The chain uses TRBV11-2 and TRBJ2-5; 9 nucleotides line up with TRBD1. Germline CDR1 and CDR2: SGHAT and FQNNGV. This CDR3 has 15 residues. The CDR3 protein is CAGSGMGTGKETQYF. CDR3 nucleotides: TGTGCCGGCAGCGGGATGGGGACAGGGAAGGAGACCCAGTACTTC.

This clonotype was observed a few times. The CDR3, as DNA: TGTGCCAGCAGTTTAAGTCGGGGTGTTGAGCAGTTCTTC. Translated: CASSLSRGVEQFF. The chain recombines TRBV27 with TRBJ2-1; a weak D match, TRBD2 (5 bases). The CDR3 extends over 13 amino acids. Germline V lookup: CDR1 MNHEY, CDR2 SMNVEV (reference sequence). V was shortened by 2 bases and J by 9 bases, with 11 bases between the two germline ends.

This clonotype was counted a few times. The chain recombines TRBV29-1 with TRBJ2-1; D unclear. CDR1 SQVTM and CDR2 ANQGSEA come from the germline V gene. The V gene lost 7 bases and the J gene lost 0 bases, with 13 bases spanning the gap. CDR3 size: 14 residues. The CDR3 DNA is TGCAGCGCTCCCGACATCTACTCCTACAATGAGCAGTTCTTC. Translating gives CSAPDIYSYNEQFF.

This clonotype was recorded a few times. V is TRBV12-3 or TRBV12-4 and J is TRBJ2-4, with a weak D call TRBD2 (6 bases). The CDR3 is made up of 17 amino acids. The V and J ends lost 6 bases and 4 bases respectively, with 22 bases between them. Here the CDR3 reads CASSPGEATGYKNIQYF. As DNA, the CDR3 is TGTGCCAGCAGCCCCGGGGAGGCCACAGGTTATAAAAACATTCAGTACTTC.

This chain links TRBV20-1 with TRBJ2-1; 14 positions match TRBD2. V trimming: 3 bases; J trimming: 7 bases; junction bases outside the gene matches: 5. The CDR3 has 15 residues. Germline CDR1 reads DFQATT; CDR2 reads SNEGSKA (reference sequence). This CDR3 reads CSASQTSGGGNEQFF. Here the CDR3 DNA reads TGCAGTGCTAGCCAGACTAGCGGGGGGGGGAATGAGCAGTTCTTC.

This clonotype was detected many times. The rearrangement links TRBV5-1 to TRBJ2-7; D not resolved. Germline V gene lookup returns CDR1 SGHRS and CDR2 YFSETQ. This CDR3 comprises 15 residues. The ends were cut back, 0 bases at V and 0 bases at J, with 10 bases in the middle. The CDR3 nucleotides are TGCGCCAGCAGCTTGGACAGTTTGAGCTCCTACGAGCAGTACTTC. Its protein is CASSLDSLSSYEQYF.

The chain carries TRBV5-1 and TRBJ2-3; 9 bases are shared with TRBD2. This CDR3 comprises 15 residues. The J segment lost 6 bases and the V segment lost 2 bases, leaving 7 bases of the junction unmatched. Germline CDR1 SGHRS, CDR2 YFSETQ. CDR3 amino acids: CASSFRGLATDTQYF. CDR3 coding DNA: TGCGCCAGCAGCTTCCGAGGACTAGCGACCGATACGCAGTATTTT.

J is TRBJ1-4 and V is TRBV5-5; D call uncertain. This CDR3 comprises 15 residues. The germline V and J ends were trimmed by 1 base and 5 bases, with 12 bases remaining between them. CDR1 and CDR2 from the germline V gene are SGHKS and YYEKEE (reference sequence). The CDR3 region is CASSLYIGRNEKLFF. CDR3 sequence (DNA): TGTGCCAGCAGCTTGTATATAGGGAGGAATGAAAAACTGTTTTTT.

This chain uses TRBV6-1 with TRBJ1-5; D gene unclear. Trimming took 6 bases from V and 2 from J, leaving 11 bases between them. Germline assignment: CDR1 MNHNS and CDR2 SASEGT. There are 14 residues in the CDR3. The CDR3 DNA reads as TGTGCCAGCAGACTCCTCGGGCGCAATCAGCCCCAGCATTTT. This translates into CASRLLGRNQPQHF.